The rows below give T cell receptor beta chains drawn from one sample of a study of blood T cell repertoires in COVID-19. Libraries were prepared by immunoSEQ multiplex PCR; TCRdb keeps only in-frame clonotypes and omits some of them. The table records 310,000 or so clones, around nine tenths of them present only once. The sequenced material came from peripheral blood. The receptor set was obtained from a woman in her 30s with COVID-19, enrolled during active disease. CDR3s leave out the opening cysteine and the closing phenylalanine or tryptophan. Each record gives: J gene, V gene, CDR3 length, CDR3 protein.

j_call: TRBJ2-7
v_call: TRBV9
cdr3_length: 13
cdr3_aa: ASSVDSGRGDEQY

j_call: TRBJ2-2
v_call: TRBV14
cdr3_length: 12
cdr3_aa: ASSRSPGQGRLF

j_call: TRBJ2-1
v_call: TRBV5-4
cdr3_length: 16
cdr3_aa: ASSPERVAGAGYNEQF

j_call: TRBJ2-2
v_call: TRBV18
cdr3_length: 15
cdr3_aa: ASSPPSVPVTGGELF

j_call: TRBJ2-7
v_call: TRBV9
cdr3_length: 15
cdr3_aa: ASSVAGEGWASYEQY

j_call: TRBJ2-7
v_call: TRBV3-1/TRBV3-2
cdr3_length: 10
cdr3_aa: ASSPGGDEQY

j_call: TRBJ1-6
v_call: TRBV4-1
cdr3_length: 15
cdr3_aa: ASSQGTRTANNSPLH

j_call: TRBJ2-2
v_call: TRBV4-2
cdr3_length: 13
cdr3_aa: ASSQIQGGTGELF

j_call: TRBJ2-1
v_call: TRBV9
cdr3_length: 15
cdr3_aa: ASSASPGLAGTNEQF

j_call: TRBJ2-2
v_call: TRBV10-3
cdr3_length: 15
cdr3_aa: AISEYGQGANTGELF

j_call: TRBJ2-7
v_call: TRBV28
cdr3_length: 12
cdr3_aa: ASKVGGSLHEQY

j_call: TRBJ2-5
v_call: TRBV25-1
cdr3_length: 12
cdr3_aa: ASRAGGAEGTQY

j_call: TRBJ2-1
v_call: TRBV7-8
cdr3_length: 13
cdr3_aa: ASSPRTSGRNEQF

j_call: TRBJ2-7
v_call: TRBV19
cdr3_length: 14
cdr3_aa: ASSPSGLAFSYEQY

j_call: TRBJ2-1
v_call: TRBV10-3
cdr3_length: 14
cdr3_aa: AISESASLAGGEQF

j_call: TRBJ1-5
v_call: TRBV30
cdr3_length: 12
cdr3_aa: AWSSTGGGQPQH

j_call: TRBJ2-1
v_call: TRBV19
cdr3_length: 12
cdr3_aa: ASTIAGGPGEQF

j_call: TRBJ2-5
v_call: TRBV19
cdr3_length: 16
cdr3_aa: ASSKSSFSTGPQETQY

j_call: TRBJ1-5
v_call: TRBV10-1
cdr3_length: 12
cdr3_aa: ASSSGSSNQPQH

j_call: TRBJ1-5
v_call: TRBV19
cdr3_length: 11
cdr3_aa: ASSIVGYQPQH

j_call: TRBJ1-2
v_call: TRBV6-6
cdr3_length: 13
cdr3_aa: ASSLGTGGGYGYT

j_call: TRBJ1-5
v_call: TRBV7-9
cdr3_length: 15
cdr3_aa: ASSLGSGGAYRQPQH

j_call: TRBJ2-7
v_call: TRBV28
cdr3_length: 16
cdr3_aa: ASSFQLSLAGPSYEQY